The 25 T cell receptor beta chains below come from one sample, sequenced in a study of T cells in Graves' hyperthyroidism and ophthalmopathy. TCR beta CDR3 regions were amplified from RNA. TCR CDR3 regions were first amplified by RT-PCR with HTBI primers. TCRdb itself ran the multiplex PCR reads through MiXCR, one entry per CDR3 protein. This table holds about 380,000 distinct CDR3 sequences, approximately 17% found once. Material: blood. The receptors here all came from a man aged 18 to 29 with Graves' ophthalmopathy.

The sample holds many counts of this clonotype. The V gene is TRBV6-6, the J gene TRBJ1-2; 10 bases map to TRBD1. The CDR3 loop spans 14 amino acids. After removal of 3 bases from V and 4 bases from J, the junction contained 2 bases not matched to a gene. Germline V gene lookup returns CDR1 MNHNY and CDR2 SVGAGI (reference sequence). Written as DNA, the CDR3 is TGTGCCAGCAGTTATGGGACAGGGGTCTATGGCTACACCTTC. It is translated as CASSYGTGVYGYTF.

This clonotype has at least ten counts. The chain carries TRBV12-3 or TRBV12-4 and TRBJ2-3, with D possibly TRBD1 on 5 matching bases. V was shortened by 1 base and J by 4 bases, with 15 bases between the two germline ends. There are 16 residues in the CDR3. CDR3 region: CASSLGGLNPPDTQYF. CDR3 bases: TGTGCCAGCAGTTTAGGGGGCTTAAACCCCCCAGATACGCAGTATTTT.

The V gene is TRBV12-3 or TRBV12-4, the J gene TRBJ1-5; 8 positions match TRBD1. V dropped 1 base and J dropped 6; count of bases not matched to a gene: 5. The CDR3 covers 15 residues. The CDR3 region has the DNA TGTGCCAGCAGTTTAGGACAGGGGATGTTTCAGCCCCAGCATTTT. This encodes CASSLGQGMFQPQHF.

The chain carries TRBV9 and TRBJ2-7; D remains ambiguous. The CDR3 contains 12 residues. Germline-derived CDR1 and CDR2 are SGDLS and YYNGEE. V dropped 5 bases and J dropped 5 bases, with 11 bases sitting between them. DNA of the CDR3: TGTGCCAGCAGTTTTTCAGGCAACGAGCAGTACTTC. Protein product: CASSFSGNEQYF. Using reference TRBV9 and TRBJ2-7 for the parts outside the CDR3, the full variable domain is DSGVTQTPKHLITATGQRVTLRCSPRSGDLSVYWYQQSLDQGLQFLIQYYNGEERAKGNILERFSAQQFPDLHSELNLSSLELGDSALYFCASSFSGNEQYFGPGTRLTVT.

This clonotype was detected ten times or more. V usage is TRBV28 and J usage is TRBJ1-5, with a tentative D call TRBD1 (5 bases). Germline V gene sequence: CDR1 MDHEN, CDR2 SYDVKM. The CDR3 spans 16 residues. Between the trimmed V and J ends, which lost 2 bases and 0 bases, there was a span of 11 bases. In nucleotides, the CDR3 is TGTGCCAGCAGTTTACGGGGGAGTTATAGCAATCAGCCCCAGCATTTT. It specifies CASSLRGSYSNQPQHF.

Many counts were recorded for this clonotype. The V call is TRBV20-1, the J call TRBJ1-1; D call uncertain. The CDR3 loop spans 15 amino acids. V lost 0 bases and J 1 base, leaving 12 bases between the germline ends. CDR1 is DFQATT, CDR2 SNEGSKA, per germline (reference sequence). The CDR3 loop reads CSARDRRTSNTEAFF. CDR3 bases: TGCAGTGCTAGAGATAGGCGGACTTCGAACACTGAAGCTTTCTTT.

The CDR3, as DNA: TGTGCCAGTAGTAAGGCTAGCAATCAGCCCCAGCATTTT. It encodes CASSKASNQPQHF. This chain links TRBV19 with TRBJ1-5; D remains ambiguous. Germline V gene lookup returns CDR1 LNHDA and CDR2 SQIVND (reference sequence). V was cut by 4 bases and J by 0 bases, with 4 bases left in between. The CDR3 is 13 amino acids.

This clonotype was seen ten or more times. The V call is TRBV24-1, the J call TRBJ2-7; 8 nucleotides align to TRBD1. The CDR3 has 14 residues. In germline, CDR1 is KGHDR, CDR2 SFDVKD. Trimming took 5 bases from V and 2 from J; bases not matched to a gene: 4. CDR3 residues: CATSAGQDTYEQYF. CDR3 coding DNA: TGTGCCACCAGTGCGGGACAGGACACCTACGAGCAGTACTTC.

This clonotype has ten or more counts. The chain couples TRBV5-1 to TRBJ2-1, with TRBD2 matching 8 bases. V gave up 0 bases and J gave up 7 bases; unmatched junction bases: 6. The CDR3 length is 15 residues. CDR1 SGHRS and CDR2 YFSETQ come from the germline V gene. For the CDR3, the DNA is TGCGCCAGCAGCTTGGCCTTCGGGGGGGCGAATGAGCAGTTCTTC. This sequence encodes CASSLAFGGANEQFF.

At least ten counts were recorded for this clonotype. The V call is TRBV28, the J call TRBJ1-5; no firm D call. Trimming removed 5 bases from V and 0 bases from J, with 14 bases in between. There are 16 residues in the CDR3. CDR1 and CDR2 (germline): MDHEN, SYDVKM. CDR3 protein: CASSLHQAVSNQPQHF. In DNA form, the CDR3 reads TGTGCCAGCAGTCTTCACCAGGCTGTTAGCAATCAGCCCCAGCATTTT.

Many counts were recorded for this clonotype. The chain uses TRBV6-1 and TRBJ1-1; D not resolved. CDR3 length: 12 amino acids. Per germline, CDR1 MNHNS and CDR2 SASEGT. V gave up 6 bases and J gave up 3 bases, with 8 bases separating them. The CDR3 DNA reads as TGTGCCAGCAGAGGCAGTTACACTGAAGCTTTCTTT. It yields the protein CASRGSYTEAFF.

This clonotype was recorded at least ten times. This chain links TRBV10-3 with TRBJ2-7; weak D call: TRBD2 (6 bases). With 2 bases removed from V and 3 bases from J, the gap between germline ends came to 11 bases. The V gene's germline CDR1 is ENHRY and CDR2 SYGVKD. This CDR3 has 14 residues. DNA of the CDR3: TGTGCCATCAGTGAGGAGGCGGGGAACTACGAGCAGTACTTC. As protein: CAISEEAGNYEQYF.

This clonotype showed up many times. V is TRBV7-8 and J is TRBJ2-4; 8 bases are a match to TRBD1. Germline V CDR1 and CDR2: SGHVS, FQNEAQ. With 2 bases clipped from V and 6 bases from J, the junction kept 3 bases outside the gene matches. This CDR3 has 14 residues. The DNA for the CDR3 is TGTGCCAGCAGCTTAAGACAGGGGTCAAACATTCAGTACTTC. Encoded protein: CASSLRQGSNIQYF.

In its sample, this clonotype was seen a few times. This chain links TRBV12-3 or TRBV12-4 with TRBJ2-3; D unclear. The CDR3 has 14 amino acids. The germline V and J ends were trimmed by 8 bases and 3 bases, with 15 bases remaining between them. The CDR3 region is CASPSPTETDTQYF. The CDR3 nucleotides are TGTGCCAGCCCGTCCCCCACGGAAACAGATACGCAGTATTTT.

Ten or more counts support this clonotype. The chain carries TRBV7-9 and TRBJ1-4, with TRBD1 matching 7 bases. J lost 0 bases, V lost 5 bases, and 6 bases had no gene match. The germline CDR1 and CDR2 sequences are SEHNR and FQNEAQ (reference sequence). This CDR3 region has 16 residues. CDR3: CASSRQGRATNEKLFF. CDR3 in DNA: TGTGCCAGCAGCAGACAGGGCCGTGCAACTAATGAAAAACTGTTTTTT. Drawing the rest from reference TRBV7-9 and TRBJ1-4, the complete variable domain is DTGVSQNPRHKITKRGQNVTFRCDPISEHNRLYWYRQTLGQGPEFLTYFQNEAQLEKSRLLSDRFSAERPKGSFSTLEIQRTEQGDSAMYLCASSRQGRATNEKLFFGSGTQLSVL.

This clonotype has a handful of counts. This chain uses TRBV20-1 with TRBJ1-1; D is unclear. The germline V gene encodes CDR1 DFQATT and CDR2 SNEGSKA (reference sequence). The CDR3 sequence is 12 residues long. Trimming took 3 bases from V and 2 from J, leaving 7 bases between them. CDR3 in amino acids: CSASKINTEAFF. CDR3 DNA: TGCAGTGCTAGTAAGATTAACACTGAAGCTTTCTTT.

The chain recombines TRBV20-1 with TRBJ2-1; a weak D match, TRBD1 (5 bases). With 3 bases removed from V and 1 base from J, the gap between germline ends came to 16 bases. The germline V gene has CDR1 DFQATT and CDR2 SNEGSKA (reference sequence). CDR3 length: 16 amino acids. The CDR3 sequence: CSASLLGATSYNEQFF. Here the CDR3 DNA reads TGCAGTGCTAGCCTGCTTGGGGCGACATCCTACAATGAGCAGTTCTTC.

This clonotype was picked up a small number of times. The chain couples TRBV24-1 to TRBJ2-2, with unresolved D. Germline V gene data show CDR1 as KGHDR and CDR2 as SFDVKD. The CDR3 is made up of 14 amino acids. V lost 3 bases and J 6 bases, leaving 10 bases between the germline ends. This CDR3 is CATSDMPGAGELFF. CDR3 coding DNA: TGTGCCACCAGTGATATGCCAGGTGCCGGGGAGCTGTTTTTT.

This clonotype was counted ten times or more. This chain connects TRBV12-3 or TRBV12-4 to TRBJ2-5; tentatively, D is TRBD2 (6 bases). V dropped 7 bases and J dropped 9 bases, with 21 bases sitting between them. This CDR3 comprises 14 residues. The CDR3 region is CASNLGVAVTAQYF. The CDR3 DNA follows: TGTGCCAGCAACCTCGGGGTAGCGGTCACGGCCCAGTACTTC.

The CDR3 nucleotides are TGTGCCATCAGTGAAAGGGGGGAAAAACTGTTTTTT. This codes for CAISERGEKLFF. This chain links TRBV10-3 with TRBJ1-4; TRBD1 is a possible D gene (6 bases). This CDR3 is built from 12 residues. V lost 3 bases and J 8 bases, leaving 7 bases between the germline ends. Germline loops: CDR1 ENHRY, CDR2 SYGVKD.

The chain recombines TRBV5-1 with TRBJ2-1; D possibly corresponds to TRBD1 (6 bases). CDR1 SGHRS and CDR2 YFSETQ come from the germline V gene. Trimming pared 8 bases from V and 4 bases from J, leaving 16 bases between. The length of the CDR3 is 14 residues. The chain's CDR3 is CASTIGGTYNEQFF. CDR3 bases: TGCGCCAGTACAATAGGGGGAACGTACAATGAGCAGTTCTTC.

This clonotype occurred many times. The chain is built from TRBV6-4 and TRBJ2-7; no clear D gene. The CDR3 consists of 14 residues. Germline V gives CDR1 MRHNA, CDR2 SNTAGT. Trimming cost V 6 bases and J 0 bases, with 12 bases left between them. The CDR3 DNA follows: TGTGCCAGCAGCGCAGACATCAGCTCCTACGAGCAGTACTTC. Amino acid sequence: CASSADISSYEQYF.

This clonotype was counted ten times or more. The CDR3 nucleotides are TGCAGTGCTAGAGTGCCAGGAACCTTCCAAGAGACCCAGTACTTC. It specifies CSARVPGTFQETQYF. V usage is TRBV20-1 and J usage is TRBJ2-5; D call uncertain. Looked up from germline, CDR1 is DFQATT and CDR2 is SNEGSKA (reference sequence). V gave up 1 base and J gave up 1 base, with 13 bases separating them. This CDR3 is 15 amino acids long.

This clonotype came up a few times. The chain combines TRBV6-1 with TRBJ2-2, with 7 nucleotides matching TRBD1. Per the germline V gene, CDR1 is MNHNS and CDR2 is SASEGT. There are 14 residues in the CDR3. The V and J ends lost 6 bases and 0 bases, in that order; junction bases with no gene match: 1. The CDR3 loop reads CASSDRANTGELFF. The CDR3 coding sequence is TGTGCCAGCAGCGACAGGGCGAACACCGGGGAGCTGTTTTTT.

The table lists this clonotype with a few counts. A much larger clone differs from this one at a single base, so this may be a read error. The CDR3 bases are TGCAGTGCTAACGCCGGGACAGGGCCCACTCACTATGGCTGCACCTTC. Translated, it gives CSANAGTGPTHYGCTF. The chain employs TRBV20-1 and TRBJ1-2, with 9 nucleotides matching TRBD1. CDR3 length equals 16 residues. Germline CDR1 and CDR2: DFQATT and SNEGSKA (reference sequence).